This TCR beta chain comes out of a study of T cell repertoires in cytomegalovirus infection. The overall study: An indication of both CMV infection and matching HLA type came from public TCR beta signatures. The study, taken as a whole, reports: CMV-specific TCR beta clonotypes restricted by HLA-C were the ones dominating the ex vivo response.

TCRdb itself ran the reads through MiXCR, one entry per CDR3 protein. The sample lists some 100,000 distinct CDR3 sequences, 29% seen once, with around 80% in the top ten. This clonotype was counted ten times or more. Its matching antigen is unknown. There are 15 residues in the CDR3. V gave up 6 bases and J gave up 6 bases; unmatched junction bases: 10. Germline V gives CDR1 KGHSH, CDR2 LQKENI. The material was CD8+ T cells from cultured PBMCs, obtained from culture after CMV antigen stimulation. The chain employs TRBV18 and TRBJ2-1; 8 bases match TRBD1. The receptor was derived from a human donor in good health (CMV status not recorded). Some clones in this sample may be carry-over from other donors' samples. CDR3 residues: CASSLFGQGINEQFF. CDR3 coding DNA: TGTGCCAGCTCTCTCTTCGGACAGGGAATCAATGAGCAGTTCTTC.